These 15 T cell receptor beta chains share one sample of origin, sequenced in a study of post-analysis software for immune sequencing data. Unique molecular identifiers were carried by the TCR beta cDNA libraries. TCRdb re-analysed the PCR reads in MiXCR, keeping a single row per CDR3 protein. Seen here are about 200,000 distinct CDR3 sequences, 29% observed once, and the top ten hold 3.4%. These TCRs' antigens remain unknown. Study-level results: Included in a set of a handful of TRBV segments more frequent in patients than controls were TRBV5-6, TRBV5-1 and TRBV20-1.

The sequencing input was blood. The receptors here all came from a girl aged 2-17 years with multiple sclerosis.

V is TRBV20-1 and J is TRBJ1-1, with D possibly matching TRBD1 (5 bases). This CDR3 contains 14 residues. V was clipped by 0 bases and J by 5 bases, with 13 bases between them. Germline V CDR1 and CDR2: DFQATT, SNEGSKA (reference sequence). CDR3 loop: CSAREGGEGTEAFF. DNA for the CDR3: TGCAGTGCTAGAGAGGGAGGGGAGGGTACTGAAGCTTTCTTT.

Ten or more counts support this clonotype. This chain connects TRBV20-1 to TRBJ2-7; 10 bases agree with TRBD1. CDR1 and CDR2 from the germline V gene are DFQATT and SNEGSKA (reference sequence). The trim removed 4 bases at V and 5 bases at J, leaving 2 bases unmatched. This CDR3 has 12 amino acids. The CDR3 DNA follows: TGCAGTGCTAAGGGACAGGGGAACGAGCAGTACTTC. This translates into CSAKGQGNEQYF.

This clonotype was seen ten or more times. V and J are TRBV12-3 or TRBV12-4 and TRBJ2-5; 14 bases fit TRBD2. V trimming: 6 bases; J trimming: 3 bases; junction bases outside the gene matches: 9. The CDR3 is made up of 17 amino acids. In DNA form, the CDR3 reads TGTGCCAGCAGCCACCAACCGGGACTAGCGGGAGAAGAGACCCAGTACTTC. This translates into CASSHQPGLAGEETQYF.

This clonotype was counted between two and nine times. The chain joins TRBV12-3 or TRBV12-4 to TRBJ1-1; maybe TRBD1 (6 bases). CDR3 length: 17 amino acids. The germline V and J ends were trimmed by 3 bases and 0 bases, with 17 bases remaining between them. DNA of the CDR3: TGTGCCAGCAGTTTGCCTGGGGGCCCGGGGATGAACACTGAAGCTTTCTTT. As protein: CASSLPGGPGMNTEAFF.

There are a few counts of this clonotype. V is TRBV12-3 or TRBV12-4 and J is TRBJ1-4; D is perhaps TRBD1 (5 bases). Trimming removed 5 bases at V and 8 bases at J, with 18 bases between. This CDR3 has 15 amino acids. CDR3 sequence (DNA): TGTGCCAGCAGTCCCCAACAGACAGCAGTAGAAAAACTGTTTTTT. This codes for CASSPQQTAVEKLFF.

As for this clonotype: One junction end disagrees with the germline gene, perhaps due to a read error. V and J are TRBV5-5 and TRBJ1-5; maybe TRBD1 (6 bases). Germline V gene sequence: CDR1 SGHKS, CDR2 YYEKEE (reference sequence). This CDR3 has 15 amino acids. The CDR3 sequence is CTSSLLGARNQPQHF. In DNA, the CDR3 is TGTACCAGCAGCTTACTGGGGGCACGCAATCAGCCCCAGCATTTT.

The chain has TRBV27 and TRBJ1-1; D remains unclear. This CDR3 has 16 amino acids. The V gene's germline CDR1 is MNHEY and CDR2 SMNVEV (reference sequence). Trimming left V 0 bases short and J 0 bases short, with 11 bases between. CDR3 region: CASSLSRAGLNTEAFF. The CDR3 DNA sequence: TGTGCCAGCAGTTTATCACGTGCCGGGTTGAACACTGAAGCTTTCTTT.

This clonotype was seen a few times. The V gene is TRBV29-1, the J gene TRBJ2-1, with no clear D. Germline loops: CDR1 SQVTM, CDR2 ANQGSEA. The CDR3 loop spans 14 amino acids. V was trimmed by 7 bases and J by 9 bases, leaving 22 bases between them. CDR3 protein: CSANGPSQIGEQFF. CDR3 in DNA: TGCAGCGCCAACGGGCCTTCCCAAATCGGTGAGCAGTTCTTC.

A word on this clonotype: The junction differs from germline at one of its ends, possibly a read error. CDR3 coding DNA: TGTGCCAGCAGACGACCGGGTATGGAGAACTATGACTACACCTTC. Protein sequence: CASRRPGMENYDYTF. The rearrangement uses TRBV6-5 and TRBJ1-2; D is uncertain. CDR1 and CDR2 from the germline V gene are MNHEY and SVGAGI. This CDR3 is 15 amino acids long.

The table lists this clonotype with many counts. The gene calls are TRBV5-1 and TRBJ2-5; TRBD2 matches at 10 bases. Germline-derived CDR1 and CDR2 are SGHRS and YFSETQ. Trimming at V came to 4 bases and at J to 2 bases, leaving 5 bases not matched to a gene. This CDR3 contains 15 residues. The CDR3 sequence: CASSLTSGVQETQYF. Here the CDR3 DNA reads TGCGCCAGCAGCCTAACTAGCGGGGTACAAGAGACCCAGTACTTC.

The rearrangement uses TRBV5-1 and TRBJ2-1; 8 bases agree with TRBD1. TRBJ2-7 explains the end of the DNA better; the J call may be wrong. In germline, CDR1 is SGHRS, CDR2 YFSETQ. The CDR3 covers 15 residues. The DNA of the CDR3 is TGCGCCAGCAACCCAGGGGGCACCTCCTACAATGAGCAGTACTTC. The encoded protein is CASNPGGTSYNEQYF.

The genes are TRBV15 and TRBJ1-2, with D perhaps matching TRBD1 (5 bases). Per germline, CDR1 LNHNV and CDR2 YYDKDF (reference sequence). This CDR3 comprises 14 residues. V lost 4 bases, J lost 4 bases, and 13 bases lay in between. CDR3 coding DNA: TGTGCCACCAGCAAGCAGGGTCCTTCCTATGGCTACACCTTC. Its protein product is CATSKQGPSYGYTF.

To note about this clonotype: A much larger clonotype is one base distant, so this may be a read error. This sequence joins TRBV7-9 and TRBJ2-1; TRBD1 might be the D (6 bases). The CDR3 is 12 residues long. V dropped 1 base and J dropped 13 bases, with 11 bases sitting between them. Germline lookup yields CDR1 SEHNR and CDR2 FQNEAQ (reference sequence). CDR3: CASSLDRETQFF. In nucleotides, the CDR3 is TGTGCCAGCAGCTTAGACAGGGAGACCCAGTTCTTC.

This clonotype was detected ten times or more. The CDR3 protein is CSAMREGTYNEQFF. The CDR3 coding sequence is TGCAGTGCTATGCGGGAGGGTACCTACAATGAGCAGTTCTTC. V and J are TRBV20-1 and TRBJ2-1, with TRBD2 matching over 9 bases. This CDR3 is 14 amino acids long. The junction had 3 bases not matched to a gene; V was cut back by 4 bases and J by 2 bases. Looked up from germline, CDR1 is DFQATT and CDR2 is SNEGSKA (reference sequence).

This clonotype was detected only a few times. V usage is TRBV7-2 and J usage is TRBJ2-1, with D possibly matching TRBD2 (6 bases). Trimming pared 5 bases from V and 9 bases from J, leaving 11 bases between. The CDR3 is 12 residues long. Germline V CDR1 and CDR2: SGHTA, FQGNSA. CDR3 coding DNA: TGTGCCAGCAGCGGCCGGGACTCTGAGCAGTTCTTC. This gives the protein CASSGRDSEQFF.